The 13 T cell receptor beta chains listed next were all sequenced from one sample in a study of blood T cell repertoires in COVID-19. Repertoires were generated with immunoSEQ multiplex PCR, while TCRdb's copy carries only in-frame clones and drops some. The sample records tens of thousands of clones, roughly 78% being singletons. Specimen: peripheral blood. The receptors were gathered from a man aged 60-69 years with acute or convalescent COVID-19.

This clone has just a few counts. The chain couples TRBV28 to TRBJ1-5; no clear D gene. V lost 2 bases and J lost 6, with 8 bases in between. The CDR3 sequence is 13 residues long. Per the germline V gene, CDR1 is MDHEN and CDR2 is SYDVKM. The CDR3, as DNA: TGTGCCAGCAGTTTAAATATCTTTCAGCCCCAGCATTTT. Its protein product is CASSLNIFQPQHF. The full variable domain, rest sourced from reference TRBV28 and TRBJ1-5, is DVKVTQSSRYLVKRTGEKVFLECVQDMDHENMFWYRQDPGLGLRLIYFSYDVKMKEKGDIPEGYSVSREKKERFSLILESASTNQTSMYLCASSLNIFQPQHFGDGTRLSIL.

This clone came up a few times. The V gene is TRBV5-1, the J gene TRBJ2-1; 8 bases are shared with TRBD2. Germline V gene sequence: CDR1 SGHRS, CDR2 YFSETQ. V was clipped by 4 bases and J by 1 base; unmatched bases: 7. The CDR3 sequence is 16 residues long. The CDR3 here is CASSKAGERSYNEQFF. The DNA for the CDR3 is TGCGCCAGCAGCAAAGCGGGAGAAAGGTCCTACAATGAGCAGTTCTTC.

The V and J genes are TRBV12-3 or TRBV12-4 and TRBJ2-1; perhaps TRBD1 as D (6 bases). V was pared by 4 bases and J by 7 bases, with 11 bases between. The CDR3 runs to 13 residues. The CDR3 protein is CASSSQGWNEQFF. CDR3 sequence (DNA): TGTGCCAGCAGTTCACAGGGATGGAATGAGCAGTTCTTC.

This rearrangement joins TRBV4-3 to TRBJ1-4, with TRBD1 matching 7 bases. Per germline, CDR1 LGHNA and CDR2 YSLEER. The junction had 10 bases not matched to a gene; V was cut back by 0 bases and J by 3 bases. This CDR3 is 18 amino acids long. The CDR3: CASSQDFLVGQSNEKLFF. The CDR3 DNA reads TGCGCCAGCAGCCAAGATTTCTTGGTGGGACAGTCTAATGAAAAACTGTTTTTT.

This rearrangement joins TRBV6-6 to TRBJ1-1; tentatively, D is TRBD1 (6 bases). The CDR3 loop spans 14 amino acids. V lost 6 bases and J 4 bases, leaving 15 bases between the germline ends. Germline values: CDR1 MNHNY, CDR2 SVGAGI (reference sequence). The CDR3 DNA reads as TGTGCCAGCAGCCCATTAGGGGGTGTCACTGAAGCTTTCTTT. It yields the protein CASSPLGGVTEAFF.

The chain links TRBV18 to TRBJ1-2; a possible D gene is TRBD1 (5 bases). This CDR3 has 14 residues. The germline gives CDR1 KGHSH, CDR2 LQKENI. Trimming left V 6 bases short and J 8 bases short, with 19 bases between. The CDR3 loop reads CASSQAQGVMGYTF. The CDR3, as DNA: TGTGCCAGCTCCCAGGCTCAAGGGGTGATGGGCTACACCTTC.

The chain is built from TRBV10-3 and TRBJ2-5; the match to TRBD2 covers 12 bases. Germline CDR1 is ENHRY and CDR2 is SYGVKD. With 9 bases clipped from V and 0 bases from J, the junction kept 5 bases outside the gene matches. The CDR3 runs to 15 residues. The CDR3 DNA is TGTGCCATTCGGTGGACTAGCGGGGACCAAGAGACCCAGTACTTC. Residues: CAIRWTSGDQETQYF.

This clone was seen once. The chain recombines TRBV6-2 or TRBV6-3 with TRBJ1-4; 8 positions agree with TRBD1. The ends lost 0 bases at V and 8 bases at J; junction bases unmatched: 5. This CDR3 comprises 15 residues. Per the germline V gene, CDR1 is MNHEY and CDR2 is SVGEGT. This CDR3 reads CASSYSGQGEEKLFF. The CDR3 coding sequence is TGTGCCAGCAGTTACTCCGGACAGGGTGAAGAAAAACTGTTTTTT.

The gene calls are TRBV7-2 and TRBJ2-7; 8 bases map to TRBD2. Germline V CDR1 and CDR2: SGHTA, FQGNSA. The CDR3 is 15 amino acids. The V gene end was trimmed by 5 bases and the J gene end by 7 bases; junction bases not matched to a gene: 13. The CDR3 DNA reads TGTGCCAGCAGCCCATTAGCGGGGTATAATAATGAGCAGTACTTC. As protein: CASSPLAGYNNEQYF.

The chain combines TRBV28 with TRBJ1-5; 8 bases are shared with TRBD1. The V gene's germline CDR1 is MDHEN and CDR2 SYDVKM. Trimming removed 5 bases from V and 5 bases from J; junction bases left unmatched: 5. CDR3 length equals 14 residues. This CDR3 reads CASSEGDRYQPQHF. The CDR3 DNA sequence: TGTGCCAGCAGTGAAGGGGACAGGTATCAGCCCCAGCATTTT.

The chain combines TRBV7-2 with TRBJ2-4; the D gene is possibly TRBD2 (6 bases). Trimming removed 1 base at V and 8 bases at J, with 9 bases between. Germline V gene sequence: CDR1 SGHTA, CDR2 FQGNSA. The CDR3 is made up of 13 amino acids. The CDR3 loop is CASSLEWGDIQYF. As DNA, the CDR3 is TGTGCCAGCAGCTTAGAGTGGGGGGACATTCAGTACTTC.

As DNA, the CDR3 is TGTGCCAGCAGTAACAGGGAAGGGAGCACAGATACGCAGTATTTT. This encodes CASSNREGSTDTQYF. V gene TRBV2 combines with J gene TRBJ2-3, with D possibly matching TRBD1 (6 bases). Germline loops: CDR1 SNHLY, CDR2 FYNNEI. Trimming pared 5 bases from V and 0 bases from J, leaving 12 bases between. This CDR3 has 15 residues.

V and J are TRBV2 and TRBJ2-4, with 8 positions matching TRBD1. Germline CDR1 and CDR2: SNHLY and FYNNEI. This CDR3 has 13 amino acids. V shed 7 bases, J shed 8 bases, and the junction held 7 bases outside the gene matches. CDR3 sequence (DNA): TGTGCCAGCACGGGACAGGCATGGGACATTCAGTACTTC. This gives the protein CASTGQAWDIQYF.